A selection of T cell receptor beta chains follows, all from one sample in a study of blood T cell repertoires in COVID-19. The data were produced by immunoSEQ multiplex PCR, yet TCRdb's version contains in-frame clones alone and is incomplete. This table has about 36,000 clones, about 83% appearing once. The sample taken for sequencing was peripheral blood. The receptors shown here come from a man aged 60 to 69 with active COVID-19. The CDR3 runs from the conserved cysteine through the conserved F or W. Each record gives: CDR3 protein, CDR3 DNA, J gene, CDR3 length, clone size, V gene, D gene. The D gene is left open where the match is weak. Not every row has a clone size; where given, it reads once, few, many or a size class.

CDR3: CASSPTLATQYF
DNA: TGTGCCAGCAGTCCCACCCTAGCCACGCAGTATTTT
J: TRBJ2-3
length: 12
size: NA
V: TRBV12-3/TRBV12-4
D: NA

CDR3: CASSLGRVDEKLFF
DNA: TGCGCCAGCAGCTTGGGCAGGGTGGACGAAAAACTGTTTTTT
J: TRBJ1-4
length: 14
size: NA
V: TRBV5-1
D: NA

CDR3: CASSSGGLSYEQYF
DNA: TGTGCCAGCAGTTCGGGCGGACTCTCCTACGAGCAGTACTTC
J: TRBJ2-7
length: 14
size: NA
V: TRBV28
D: NA

CDR3: CAISLTYGGEGYTF
DNA: TGTGCCATCAGCCTCACGTATGGGGGGGAGGGCTACACCTTC
J: TRBJ1-2
length: 14
size: once
V: TRBV10-3
D: NA

CDR3: CASSSYGGTNTGELFF
DNA: TGTGCCAGCAGCTCGTATGGGGGGACGAACACCGGGGAGCTGTTTTTT
J: TRBJ2-2
length: 16
size: NA
V: TRBV5-6
D: NA

CDR3: CASSYSSSGGGYTF
DNA: TGTGCCAGCAGTTACTCGTCATCGGGGGGAGGCTACACCTTC
J: TRBJ1-2
length: 14
size: few
V: TRBV6-6
D: NA

CDR3: CASSVAPTMNTEAFF
DNA: TGTGCCAGCAGCGTAGCCCCGACAATGAACACTGAAGCTTTCTTT
J: TRBJ1-1
length: 15
size: NA
V: TRBV9
D: NA

CDR3: CASSRWAGTGGDAPEAFF
DNA: TGTGCCAGCAGCCGATGGGCAGGGACAGGGGGAGATGCCCCTGAAGCTTTCTTT
J: TRBJ1-1
length: 18
size: NA
V: TRBV21-1
D: NA

CDR3: CASSIGLIDYGYTF
DNA: TGTGCCAGTAGTATAGGACTGATCGACTATGGCTACACCTTC
J: TRBJ1-2
length: 14
size: NA
V: TRBV19
D: NA

CDR3: CASTVETTSTDTQYF
DNA: TGTGCCAGCACCGTTGAGACAACTAGCACAGATACGCAGTATTTT
J: TRBJ2-3
length: 15
size: NA
V: TRBV2
D: NA

CDR3: CASSDYETQYF
DNA: TGTGCCAGCAGTGACTATGAGACCCAGTACTTC
J: TRBJ2-5
length: 11
size: NA
V: TRBV2
D: NA

CDR3: CSVEGRKVGYSGGAETQYF
DNA: TGCAGCGTTGAAGGTCGAAAGGTTGGGTATAGCGGGGGGGCCGAGACCCAGTACTTC
J: TRBJ2-5
length: 19
size: NA
V: TRBV29-1
D: TRBD2

CDR3: CATEGTDEAFF
DNA: TGTGCCACGGAAGGGACAGATGAAGCTTTCTTT
J: TRBJ1-1
length: 11
size: NA
V: TRBV10-3
D: TRBD1

CDR3: CASSYSSQGNTQYF
DNA: TGTGCCAGCAGTTACTCGAGTCAGGGGAATACGCAGTATTTT
J: TRBJ2-3
length: 14
size: NA
V: TRBV6-5
D: NA

CDR3: CATSVQGSSEKLFF
DNA: TGTGCCACCAGCGTCCAGGGTTCGTCTGAAAAACTGTTTTTT
J: TRBJ1-4
length: 14
size: NA
V: TRBV15
D: NA

CDR3: CASSLIFAAKDTQYF
DNA: TGTGCCAGCAGCCTTATTTTCGCGGCCAAAGATACGCAGTATTTT
J: TRBJ2-3
length: 15
size: NA
V: TRBV14
D: NA

CDR3: CASSSTGANYGYTF
DNA: TGTGCCAGCAGTAGTACCGGAGCTAACTATGGCTACACCTTC
J: TRBJ1-2
length: 14
size: NA
V: TRBV6-5
D: NA

CDR3: CAWSVDTVLYPPSYEQYF
DNA: TGTGCCTGGAGTGTAGACACAGTCCTATACCCCCCCTCCTACGAGCAGTACTTC
J: TRBJ2-7
length: 18
size: NA
V: TRBV30
D: NA

CDR3: CASSYPGPNYGYTF
DNA: TGTGCCAGCAGTTACCCGGGTCCGAACTATGGCTACACCTTC
J: TRBJ1-2
length: 14
size: NA
V: TRBV28
D: NA

CDR3: CASSPFFGGTGELFF
DNA: TGTGCCAGCAGTCCCTTTTTCGGGGGCACCGGGGAGCTGTTTTTT
J: TRBJ2-2
length: 15
size: NA
V: TRBV5-5
D: NA

CDR3: CASSLSQGGYTEAFF
DNA: TGTGCCAGCAGTTTATCACAGGGGGGGTACACTGAAGCTTTCTTT
J: TRBJ1-1
length: 15
size: NA
V: TRBV28
D: TRBD1

CDR3: CASSPWGGETQYF
DNA: TGCGCCAGCAGCCCGTGGGGAGGGGAGACCCAGTACTTC
J: TRBJ2-5
length: 13
size: NA
V: TRBV5-1
D: TRBD2

CDR3: CASSLGGGTGDQPQHF
DNA: TGTGCCAGCAGCTTAGGCGGGGGGACAGGGGATCAGCCCCAGCATTTT
J: TRBJ1-5
length: 16
size: NA
V: TRBV7-2
D: TRBD1

CDR3: CASSLSGPRGNQPQHF
DNA: TGTGCCAGTAGTCTAAGTGGCCCCAGGGGCAATCAGCCCCAGCATTTT
J: TRBJ1-5
length: 16
size: NA
V: TRBV19
D: NA

CDR3: CASRVDGGNSPLHF
DNA: TGTGCCAGCAGAGTGGATGGAGGTAATTCACCCCTCCACTTT
J: TRBJ1-6
length: 14
size: few
V: TRBV2
D: NA

CDR3: CASSFGTGGTEAFF
DNA: TGTGCCAGCAGCTTCGGGACAGGTGGCACTGAAGCTTTCTTT
J: TRBJ1-1
length: 14
size: NA
V: TRBV5-6
D: TRBD1

CDR3: CASSLEAGYETQYF
DNA: TGTGCCAGCAGCTTAGAGGCAGGGTACGAGACCCAGTACTTC
J: TRBJ2-5
length: 14
size: once
V: TRBV5-8
D: NA

CDR3: CAWSSKRETYEQYF
DNA: TGTGCCTGGAGTAGTAAGCGGGAGACGTACGAGCAGTACTTC
J: TRBJ2-7
length: 14
size: NA
V: TRBV30
D: TRBD2

CDR3: CASSPQAAGVQYF
DNA: TGTGCCAGCAGTCCCCAAGCTGCGGGAGTTCAGTACTTC
J: TRBJ2-7
length: 13
size: NA
V: TRBV28
D: TRBD2

CDR3: CAIRPGTGSKVAEKLFF
DNA: TGTGCCATCAGACCCGGGACAGGGTCTAAGGTAGCCGAAAAACTGTTTTTT
J: TRBJ1-4
length: 17
size: NA
V: TRBV10-3
D: TRBD1

CDR3: CASRTGQGNGYTF
DNA: TGTGCCAGCAGGACCGGACAGGGTAACGGCTACACCTTC
J: TRBJ1-2
length: 13
size: NA
V: TRBV2
D: TRBD1

CDR3: CASSFRETIYF
DNA: TGTGCCAGCAGTTTCAGGGAAACCATATATTTT
J: TRBJ1-3
length: 11
size: few
V: TRBV12-3/TRBV12-4
D: NA

CDR3: CASSPQPPGQGNTGELFF
DNA: TGTGCCAGCTCACCACAGCCCCCGGGACAGGGAAACACCGGGGAGCTGTTTTTT
J: TRBJ2-2
length: 18
size: once
V: TRBV18
D: TRBD1

CDR3: CASSPTGLSVTQYF
DNA: TGTGCCAGCAGCCCCACGGGACTATCAGTAACCCAGTACTTC
J: TRBJ2-5
length: 14
size: once
V: TRBV3-1/TRBV3-2
D: TRBD2

CDR3: CAISPRDTEAFF
DNA: TGTGCCATCAGCCCCAGGGACACTGAAGCTTTCTTT
J: TRBJ1-1
length: 12
size: NA
V: TRBV10-3
D: NA

CDR3: CAWSTGGAYGYTF
DNA: TGTGCCTGGAGTACAGGGGGGGCCTATGGCTACACCTTC
J: TRBJ1-2
length: 13
size: NA
V: TRBV30
D: TRBD1

CDR3: CASSINRGDGYTF
DNA: TGTGCCAGCAGCATAAACAGGGGGGATGGCTACACCTTC
J: TRBJ1-2
length: 13
size: NA
V: TRBV7-2
D: TRBD1

CDR3: CASRQTGSGNTIYF
DNA: TGTGCCAGCCGCCAAACAGGGTCCGGAAACACCATATATTTT
J: TRBJ1-3
length: 14
size: few
V: TRBV7-2
D: NA

CDR3: CASRDYRGYNEQFF
DNA: TGTGCCAGCAGGGACTACCGGGGCTACAATGAGCAGTTCTTC
J: TRBJ2-1
length: 14
size: NA
V: TRBV28
D: NA

CDR3: CASSIRHSGRASTGELFF
DNA: TGTGCCAGCAGCATACGGCACAGCGGGAGGGCCAGCACCGGGGAGCTGTTTTTT
J: TRBJ2-2
length: 18
size: NA
V: TRBV9
D: TRBD2

CDR3: CASSDSRRGLETFF
DNA: TGTGCCAGCAGCGACTCCCGCAGGGGGCTCGAAACTTTCTTT
J: TRBJ1-1
length: 14
size: NA
V: TRBV7-9
D: TRBD1

CDR3: CATGVAGGSYNEQFF
DNA: TGTGCCACGGGCGTAGCGGGGGGCTCCTACAATGAGCAGTTCTTC
J: TRBJ2-1
length: 15
size: NA
V: TRBV10-3
D: TRBD2

CDR3: CASSYKLAGQETQYF
DNA: TGTGCCAGCAGTTACAAGCTAGCGGGACAAGAGACCCAGTACTTC
J: TRBJ2-5
length: 15
size: NA
V: TRBV6-2/TRBV6-3
D: TRBD2

CDR3: CASSIAYGQYGYTF
DNA: TGTGCCAGTAGTATTGCCTATGGACAGTATGGCTACACCTTC
J: TRBJ1-2
length: 14
size: NA
V: TRBV19
D: NA

CDR3: CASSYSTPETQYF
DNA: TGTGCCAGCAGTTACTCGACTCCTGAGACCCAGTACTTC
J: TRBJ2-5
length: 13
size: NA
V: TRBV6-2/TRBV6-3
D: NA

CDR3: CASRIGLVGDTQYF
DNA: TGTGCCAGCAGGATCGGACTAGTCGGTGATACGCAGTATTTT
J: TRBJ2-3
length: 14
size: NA
V: TRBV6-5
D: TRBD2

CDR3: CASSATGTRGTDTQYF
DNA: TGTGCCAGCAGCGCGACCGGGACTAGAGGCACAGATACGCAGTATTTT
J: TRBJ2-3
length: 16
size: NA
V: TRBV5-6
D: TRBD2

CDR3: CATQIAQGAFF
DNA: TGTGCCACCCAGATTGCCCAGGGAGCTTTCTTT
J: TRBJ1-1
length: 11
size: once
V: TRBV27
D: NA

CDR3: CASSRDTWNTEAFF
DNA: TGTGCCAGCAGTAGGGACACGTGGAACACTGAAGCTTTCTTT
J: TRBJ1-1
length: 14
size: NA
V: TRBV3-1/TRBV3-2
D: NA

CDR3: CASSTTQTGTGVNTQYF
DNA: TGTGCCAGTAGTACCACCCAGACCGGGACAGGGGTCAATACGCAGTATTTT
J: TRBJ2-3
length: 17
size: NA
V: TRBV19
D: TRBD1

CDR3: CSASLDGDPYTIYF
DNA: TGCAGTGCTAGTCTTGACGGAGATCCGTACACCATATATTTT
J: TRBJ1-3
length: 14
size: NA
V: TRBV20-1
D: NA

CDR3: CASSERGQGQKLFF
DNA: TGTGCCAGCAGTGAAAGGGGACAGGGTCAAAAACTGTTTTTT
J: TRBJ1-4
length: 14
size: NA
V: TRBV6-1
D: TRBD1

CDR3: CASSVGEGAGTGELFF
DNA: TGTGCCAGCAGCGTAGGCGAGGGGGCGGGCACCGGGGAGCTGTTTTTT
J: TRBJ2-2
length: 16
size: few
V: TRBV9
D: TRBD1

CDR3: CASSLGGGNYGYTF
DNA: TGTGCCAGCAGCTTAGGGGGCGGAAACTATGGCTACACCTTC
J: TRBJ1-2
length: 14
size: NA
V: TRBV7-2
D: NA

CDR3: CAWSGGQGRTQPQHF
DNA: TGTGCCTGGAGTGGCGGACAGGGGAGGACTCAGCCCCAGCATTTT
J: TRBJ1-5
length: 15
size: NA
V: TRBV30
D: TRBD1